The 2 T cell receptor beta chains below were found in one sample sequenced in a study of CD8+ T cells in alopecia areata (dated by TCRdb to the late 2010s). Read against the paper, the sample's time point label means: baseline before oral tofacitinib. Libraries were prepared through the immunoSEQ multiplex PCR assay. RNA was extracted from all samples and reverse transcribed into cDNA, which served as template for TCR sequencing. Sourced from immuneACCESS, this table was stored by TCRdb with only in-frame sequences that have V and J called. A share of the clones is absent; for the studies checked, an unresolved V gene accounts for under half, and the remainder has no known explanation. Present in this sample are 160,000 or so clones, about 67% of which were seen just once. Around 10% of the sample is taken by the ten largest. The sample consisted of CD8+ T cells sorted from blood, taken at week 0. The receptors here all came from a human donor with alopecia areata.

The gene calls are TRBV12-5 and TRBJ2-2, with TRBD2 matching over 8 bases. Trimming took 7 bases from V and 2 from J; bases not matched to a gene: 9. The germline gives CDR1 LGHNT, CDR2 FRNRAP. This CDR3 region has 16 residues. In DNA form, the CDR3 reads TGTGCTAGTGACCTTGCGGGGGGACCTAACACCGGGGAGCTGTTTTTT. Translating gives CASDLAGGPNTGELFF.

The V gene is TRBV30, the J gene TRBJ1-2; D is unclear. The CDR3 covers 14 residues. V was cut by 1 base and J by 10 bases, with 19 bases left in between. Germline V lookup: CDR1 GTSNPN, CDR2 SVGIG (reference sequence). The CDR3 here is CAWSGVVGPRDYTF. DNA of the CDR3: TGTGCCTGGAGTGGAGTCGTCGGACCGCGCGACTACACCTTC.